Below are 14 T cell receptor beta chains sequenced from a single sample in a study of blood T cell repertoires in COVID-19. TCRdb keeps only in-frame clones here, not all; method: immunoSEQ multiplex PCR. The table lists about 260,000 clones, approximately 82% of them singletons. The sequenced sample consisted of peripheral blood. The receptor set was obtained from a man aged 55 to 69 who had recovered from COVID-19.

This chain joins TRBV29-1 and TRBJ1-1; TRBD1 agrees at 7 bases. V gave up 6 bases and J gave up 1 base; unmatched junction bases: 8. The CDR3 consists of 14 residues. Germline assignment: CDR1 SQVTM and CDR2 ANQGSEA. CDR3: CSVAQTGRNTEAFF. CDR3 coding DNA: TGCAGCGTCGCTCAGACAGGGAGGAACACTGAAGCTTTCTTT.

This rearrangement joins TRBV6-1 to TRBJ1-2; no definite D call. Germline assignment: CDR1 MNHNS and CDR2 SASEGT. V was trimmed by 2 bases and J by 4 bases, leaving 11 bases between them. There are 14 residues in the CDR3. The CDR3 here is CASSEFGMTYGYTF. The CDR3 bases are TGTGCCAGCAGTGAATTCGGGATGACCTATGGCTACACCTTC.

The V gene is TRBV5-6, the J gene TRBJ1-3, with D uncertain. Germline CDR1 and CDR2: SGHDT and YYEEEE. The germline V and J ends were trimmed by 4 bases and 0 bases, with 20 bases remaining between them. This CDR3 has 18 amino acids. CDR3 nucleotide sequence: TGTGCCAGCAGCATCGTGGGTCGGCAGGTTTACTCTGGAAACACCATATATTTT. It codes for CASSIVGRQVYSGNTIYF.

The CDR3 here is CASSPIQGAWETQYF. In nucleotides, the CDR3 is TGTGCCAGCAGTCCAATACAGGGGGCCTGGGAGACCCAGTACTTC. The chain is built from TRBV28 and TRBJ2-5; TRBD1 matches at 9 bases. This CDR3 has 15 amino acids. CDR1 and CDR2 (germline): MDHEN, SYDVKM. J lost 5 bases, V lost 5 bases, and 9 bases had no gene match.

The V and J genes are TRBV10-3 and TRBJ1-4, with 8 positions matching TRBD1. Per germline, CDR1 ENHRY and CDR2 SYGVKD. With V trimmed by 4 bases and J by 3 bases, 4 bases remained unmatched. There are 15 residues in the CDR3. The CDR3: CAISVDRVPNEKLFF. CDR3 nucleotide sequence: TGTGCCATCAGTGTGGACAGGGTACCTAATGAAAAACTGTTTTTT.

The chain has TRBV2 and TRBJ1-3, with D maybe TRBD1 (5 bases). Trimming stripped 7 bases from V and 2 bases from J, with 12 bases between. The CDR3 spans 14 residues. From germline, CDR1 is SNHLY and CDR2 FYNNEI. CDR3 loop: CASTGEGTGNTIYF. The CDR3 DNA sequence: TGTGCCAGCACGGGGGAGGGGACTGGAAACACCATATATTTT.

Comments on this clone: Other DNA sequences of this sample code for an identical CDR3. Written as DNA, the CDR3 is TGTGCCTGGAGTCCAGGGGGCCACGAGCAGTACTTC. Encoded protein: CAWSPGGHEQYF. The chain links TRBV30 to TRBJ2-7; TRBD1 agrees at 8 bases. V trimming: 2 bases; J trimming: 5 bases; junction bases outside the gene matches: 2. The CDR3 is 12 amino acids. Germline values: CDR1 GTSNPN, CDR2 SVGIG (reference sequence).

In nucleotides, the CDR3 is TGTGCCAGCAGTGAATCTTACGAGCAGTACTTC. Its translation is CASSESYEQYF. The chain recombines TRBV6-1 with TRBJ2-7; D gene ambiguous. Deletions cut 2 bases from V and 4 bases from J, with 3 bases between. Germline CDR1 reads MNHNS; CDR2 reads SASEGT. This CDR3 region has 11 residues.

The V gene is TRBV5-1, the J gene TRBJ2-3; D not resolved. The CDR3 sequence is 15 residues long. The V gene lost 0 bases and the J gene lost 0 bases, with 8 bases spanning the gap. Germline V gives CDR1 SGHRS, CDR2 YFSETQ. The CDR3 here is CASSLGGPSTDTQYF. As DNA, the CDR3 is TGCGCCAGCAGCTTGGGAGGTCCTAGCACAGATACGCAGTATTTT.

This chain connects TRBV2 to TRBJ1-1, with unresolved D. Germline loops: CDR1 SNHLY, CDR2 FYNNEI. This CDR3 spans 14 amino acids. V lost 4 bases to trimming and J lost 8 bases, with 17 bases between them. The CDR3 DNA reads TGTGCCAGCAGTGCCCAAGGACGCGTAGCGGAAGCTTTCTTT. Translated, it gives CASSAQGRVAEAFF.

The rearrangement links TRBV7-9 to TRBJ2-3; possible D gene TRBD2, 5 bases. The CDR3 is 16 residues long. The V end lost 1 base, the J end lost 0 bases, and 11 bases lay between the germline ends. CDR1 SEHNR and CDR2 FQNEAQ come from the germline V gene (reference sequence). DNA for the CDR3: TGTGCCAGCAGCTTAGGTACTAGTAAGAGCACAGATACGCAGTATTTT. It codes for CASSLGTSKSTDTQYF.

This clone was picked up a small number of times. The J gene is TRBJ1-2, the V gene TRBV7-2; TRBD1 might be the D (6 bases). Germline V gene data show CDR1 as SGHTA and CDR2 as FQGNSA. V was pared by 2 bases and J by 3 bases, with 16 bases between. The length of the CDR3 is 16 residues. The CDR3 nucleotides are TGTGCCAGCAGCTTAATAGGGGCAGGGGCCTACTATGGCTACACCTTC. It is translated as CASSLIGAGAYYGYTF.

This chain connects TRBV5-1 to TRBJ2-7; the D gene is possibly TRBD1 (5 bases). The CDR3 contains 16 residues. Trimming took 0 bases from V and 2 from J, leaving 15 bases between them. CDR1 and CDR2 (germline): SGHRS, YFSETQ. DNA of the CDR3: TGCGCCAGCAGCTTGGCGAAGGGGTCGCCGCCCTACGAGCAGTACTTC. It codes for CASSLAKGSPPYEQYF. Full variable domain (missing parts from reference TRBV5-1 and TRBJ2-7): KAGVTQTPRYLIKTRGQQVTLSCSPISGHRSVSWYQQTPGQGLQFLFEYFSETQRNKGNFPGRFSGRQFSNSRSEMNVSTLELGDSALYLCASSLAKGSPPYEQYFGPGTRLTVT.

The rearrangement joins TRBV5-1 to TRBJ2-5, with 12 bases fitting TRBD2. CDR1 SGHRS and CDR2 YFSETQ come from the germline V gene. The CDR3 spans 14 residues. J gave up 8 bases and V 4 bases, and 6 bases lay outside the gene matches. The CDR3 DNA follows: TGCGCCAGCAGCGAACTAGCGGGAGGCAATACCCAGTACTTC. Translation gives CASSELAGGNTQYF. Variable domain in full (rest from reference TRBV5-1 and TRBJ2-5): KAGVTQTPRYLIKTRGQQVTLSCSPISGHRSVSWYQQTPGQGLQFLFEYFSETQRNKGNFPGRFSGRQFSNSRSEMNVSTLELGDSALYLCASSELAGGNTQYFGPGTRLLVL.